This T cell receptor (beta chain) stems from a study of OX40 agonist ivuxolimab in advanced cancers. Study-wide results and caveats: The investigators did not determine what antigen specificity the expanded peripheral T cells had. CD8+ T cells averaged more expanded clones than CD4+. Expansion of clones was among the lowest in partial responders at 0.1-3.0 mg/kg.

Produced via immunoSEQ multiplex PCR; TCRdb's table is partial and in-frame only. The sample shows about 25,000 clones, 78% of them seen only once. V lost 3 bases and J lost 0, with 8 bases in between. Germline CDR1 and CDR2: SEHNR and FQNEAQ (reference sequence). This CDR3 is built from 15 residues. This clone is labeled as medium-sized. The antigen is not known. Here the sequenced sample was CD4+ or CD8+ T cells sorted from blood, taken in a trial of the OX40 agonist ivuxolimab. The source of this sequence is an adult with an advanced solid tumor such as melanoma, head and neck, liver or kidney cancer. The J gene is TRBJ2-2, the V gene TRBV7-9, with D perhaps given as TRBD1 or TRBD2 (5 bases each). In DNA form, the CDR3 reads TGTGCCAGCAGCTTGGGGGTCGCGAACACCGGGGAGCTGTTTTTT. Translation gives CASSLGVANTGELFF.